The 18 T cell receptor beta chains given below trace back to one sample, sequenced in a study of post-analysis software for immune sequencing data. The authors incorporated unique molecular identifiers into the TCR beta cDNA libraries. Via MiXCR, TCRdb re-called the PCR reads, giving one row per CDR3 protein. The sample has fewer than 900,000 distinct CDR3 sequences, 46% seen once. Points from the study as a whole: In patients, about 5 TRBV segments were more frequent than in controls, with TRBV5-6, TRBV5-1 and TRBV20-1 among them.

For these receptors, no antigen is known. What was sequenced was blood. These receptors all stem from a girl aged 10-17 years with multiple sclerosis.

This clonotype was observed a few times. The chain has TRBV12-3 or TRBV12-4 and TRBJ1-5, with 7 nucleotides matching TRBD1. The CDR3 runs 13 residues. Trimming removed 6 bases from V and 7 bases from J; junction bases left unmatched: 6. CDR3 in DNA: TGTGCCAGCAGCTTACGACAGGGCCAGCCCCAGCATTTT. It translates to CASSLRQGQPQHF.

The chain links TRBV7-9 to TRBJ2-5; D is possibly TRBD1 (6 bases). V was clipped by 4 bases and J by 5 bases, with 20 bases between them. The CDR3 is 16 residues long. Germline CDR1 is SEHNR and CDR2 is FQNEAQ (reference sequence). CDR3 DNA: TGTGCCAGCAGCTCAAGCTCCGGGACACCGCGGGAGACCCAGTACTTC. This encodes CASSSSSGTPRETQYF.

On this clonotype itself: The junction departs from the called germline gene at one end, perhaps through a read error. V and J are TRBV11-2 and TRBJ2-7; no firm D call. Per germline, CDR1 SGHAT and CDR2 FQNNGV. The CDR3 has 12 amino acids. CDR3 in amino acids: CPSSLRNYEQYF. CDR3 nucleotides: TGTCCCAGCAGCTTGAGGAACTACGAGCAGTACTTC.

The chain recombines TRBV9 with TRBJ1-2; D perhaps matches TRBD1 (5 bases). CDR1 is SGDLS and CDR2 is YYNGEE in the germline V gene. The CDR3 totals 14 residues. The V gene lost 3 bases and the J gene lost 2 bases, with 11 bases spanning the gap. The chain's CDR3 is CASSGDGANYGYTF. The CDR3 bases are TGTGCCAGCAGCGGAGACGGGGCCAACTATGGCTACACCTTC.

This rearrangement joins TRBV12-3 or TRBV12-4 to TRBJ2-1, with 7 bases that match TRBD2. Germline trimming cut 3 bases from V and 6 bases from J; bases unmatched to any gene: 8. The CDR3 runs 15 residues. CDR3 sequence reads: CASSFWREWVNEQFF. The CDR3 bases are TGTGCCAGCAGTTTCTGGCGGGAGTGGGTCAATGAGCAGTTCTTC.

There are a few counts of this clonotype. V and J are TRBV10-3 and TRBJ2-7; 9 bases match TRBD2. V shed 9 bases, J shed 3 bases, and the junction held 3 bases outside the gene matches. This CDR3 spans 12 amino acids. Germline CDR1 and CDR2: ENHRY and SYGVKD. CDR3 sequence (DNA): TGTGCCATTACGACTAGCGGCTACGAGCAGTACTTC. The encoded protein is CAITTSGYEQYF.

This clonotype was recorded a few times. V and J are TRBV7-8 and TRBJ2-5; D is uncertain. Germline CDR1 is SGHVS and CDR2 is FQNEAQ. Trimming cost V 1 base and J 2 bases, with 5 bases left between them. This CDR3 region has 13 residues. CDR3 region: CASSLVLQETQYF. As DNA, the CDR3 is TGTGCCAGCAGCTTAGTTCTACAAGAGACCCAGTACTTC.

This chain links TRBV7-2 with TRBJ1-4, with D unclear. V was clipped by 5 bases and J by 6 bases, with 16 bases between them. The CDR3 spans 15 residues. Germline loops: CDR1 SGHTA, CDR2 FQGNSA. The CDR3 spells CASSLVRTSDEKLFF. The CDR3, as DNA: TGTGCCAGCAGCCTAGTCAGAACTAGCGATGAAAAACTGTTTTTT.

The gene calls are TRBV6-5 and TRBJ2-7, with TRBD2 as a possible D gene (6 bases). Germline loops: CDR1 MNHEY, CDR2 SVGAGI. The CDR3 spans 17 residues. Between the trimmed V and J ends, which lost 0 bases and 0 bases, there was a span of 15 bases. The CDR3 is CASSYSPPGLSSYEQYF. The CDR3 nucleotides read TGTGCCAGCAGTTACTCGCCTCCGGGACTCAGCTCCTACGAGCAGTACTTC.

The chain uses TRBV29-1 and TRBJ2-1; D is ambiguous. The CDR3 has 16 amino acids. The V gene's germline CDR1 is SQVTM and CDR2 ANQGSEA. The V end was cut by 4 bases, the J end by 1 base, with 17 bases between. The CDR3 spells CSVAPLRPLSYNEQFF. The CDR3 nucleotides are TGCAGCGTTGCCCCACTGAGGCCCTTGTCCTACAATGAGCAGTTCTTC.

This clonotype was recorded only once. CDR3 in DNA: TGTGCCACCAGCAGAGCACCCGGGACTAGCGGGAGTGAAGCAGATACGCAGTATTTT. It encodes CATSRAPGTSGSEADTQYF. The chain has TRBV15 and TRBJ2-3; 14 positions agree with TRBD2. The CDR3 contains 19 residues. Germline CDR1 LNHNV, CDR2 YYDKDF (reference sequence). The V and J ends lost 1 base and 4 bases, in that order; junction bases with no gene match: 10.

CDR3 nucleotides: TGTGCCAGCAGCCGCGTCGGAGCAGGCGACTACAATGAGCAGTTCTTC. It codes for CASSRVGAGDYNEQFF. The genes are TRBV27 and TRBJ2-1, with D hard to call. V dropped 6 bases and J dropped 3 bases, with 18 bases sitting between them. Germline-derived CDR1 and CDR2 are MNHEY and SMNVEV (reference sequence). This CDR3 spans 16 amino acids.

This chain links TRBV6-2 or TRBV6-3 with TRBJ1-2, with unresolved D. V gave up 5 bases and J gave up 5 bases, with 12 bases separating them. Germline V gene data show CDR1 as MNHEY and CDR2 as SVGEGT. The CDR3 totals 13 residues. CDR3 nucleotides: TGTGCCAGCAGTCACGGACGGGAGTATGGCTACACCTTC. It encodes CASSHGREYGYTF.

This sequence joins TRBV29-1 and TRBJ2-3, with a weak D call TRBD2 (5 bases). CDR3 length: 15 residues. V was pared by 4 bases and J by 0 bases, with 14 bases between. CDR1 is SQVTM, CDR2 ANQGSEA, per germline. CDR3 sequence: CSVASVGASTDTQYF. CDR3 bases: TGCAGCGTTGCGTCCGTGGGAGCTAGCACAGATACGCAGTATTTT.

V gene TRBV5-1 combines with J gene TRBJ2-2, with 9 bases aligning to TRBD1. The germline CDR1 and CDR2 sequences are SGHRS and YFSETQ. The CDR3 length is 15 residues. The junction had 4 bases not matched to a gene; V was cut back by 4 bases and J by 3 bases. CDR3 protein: CASSGDRAHTGELFF. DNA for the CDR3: TGCGCCAGCAGCGGGGACAGGGCCCACACCGGGGAGCTGTTTTTT. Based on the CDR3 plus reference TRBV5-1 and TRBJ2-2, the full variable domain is KAGVTQTPRYLIKTRGQQVTLSCSPISGHRSVSWYQQTPGQGLQFLFEYFSETQRNKGNFPGRFSGRQFSNSRSEMNVSTLELGDSALYLCASSGDRAHTGELFFGEGSRLTVL.

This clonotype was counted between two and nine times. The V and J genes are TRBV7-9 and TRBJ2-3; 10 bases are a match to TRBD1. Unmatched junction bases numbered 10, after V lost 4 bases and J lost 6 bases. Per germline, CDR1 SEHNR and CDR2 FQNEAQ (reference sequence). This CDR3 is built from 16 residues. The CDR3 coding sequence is TGTGCCAGCAGCTCGATCGACAGGGGGCTATCGGATACGCAGTATTTT. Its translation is CASSSIDRGLSDTQYF.

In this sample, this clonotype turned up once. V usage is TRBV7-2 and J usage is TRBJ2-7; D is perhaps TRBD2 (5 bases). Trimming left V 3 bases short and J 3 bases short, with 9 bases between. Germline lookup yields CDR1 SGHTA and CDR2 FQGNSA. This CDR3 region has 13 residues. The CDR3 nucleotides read TGTGCCAGCAGCTTCGACGGGAACTACGAGCAGTACTTC. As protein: CASSFDGNYEQYF.

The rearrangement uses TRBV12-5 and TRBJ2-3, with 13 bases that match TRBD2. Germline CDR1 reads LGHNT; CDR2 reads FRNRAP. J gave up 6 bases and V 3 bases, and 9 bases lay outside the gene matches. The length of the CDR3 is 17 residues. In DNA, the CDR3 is TGTGCTAGTGGTTTCACACTAGCGGGAGGGCTAGTGGATACGCAGTATTTT. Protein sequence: CASGFTLAGGLVDTQYF. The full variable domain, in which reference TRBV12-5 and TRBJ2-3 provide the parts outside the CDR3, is DARVTQTPRHKVTEMGQEVTMRCQPILGHNTVFWYRQTMMQGLELLAYFRNRAPLDDSGMPKDRFSAEMPDATLATLKIQPSEPRDSAVYFCASGFTLAGGLVDTQYFGPGTRLTVL.